This T cell receptor beta chain was recorded in a study of blood T cell repertoires in COVID-19. Study background: The United States, Italy and Spain provided the acute and convalescent COVID-19 samples. From T cells, B-cell-depleted T cells, or PBMCs came the material, which was cDNA or gDNA.

Per the original methods: Amplification from reference gene primers served as the basis for estimated nucleated cell counts. TCRdb keeps only in-frame clones here, not all; method: immunoSEQ multiplex PCR. The DNA gave D and trimming, while V, J and clone size come from that table. The repertoire has about 100,000 clones, approximately 86% of them found once; the top ten carry about 6%. The ends were cut back, 11 bases at V and 4 bases at J, with 14 bases in the middle. The length of the CDR3 is 12 residues. Germline V gives CDR1 LNHDA, CDR2 SQIVND (reference sequence). The V gene is TRBV19, the J gene TRBJ1-2, with D perhaps TRBD1 (6 bases). The sequenced material came from peripheral blood. The origin of this receptor is a woman aged 55-69 years with acute or convalescent COVID-19. For the CDR3, the DNA is TGTGCCTCTCAAGGGGGGGGCTATGGCTACACCTTC. Translated, it gives CASQGGGYGYTF.